Listed below are T cell receptor beta chains from one sample, sequenced in a study of blood T cell repertoires in COVID-19. Produced via immunoSEQ multiplex PCR; TCRdb's table is partial and in-frame only. Of about 190,000 clones in the sample, roughly 89% were seen once. Sequencing was done on a sample of peripheral blood. These receptors were collected from a man in his fifties with acute or convalescent COVID-19. CDR3s include the opening cysteine and the closing phenylalanine or tryptophan. Fields, in order: clone size, D gene, J gene, V gene, CDR3 DNA, CDR3 protein. The D gene is left open where the match is weak. Only part of the rows carry a size: once, few, many, or a class if the clone is expanded.

- | TRBD1 | TRBJ2-5 | TRBV18 | TGTGCCAGCTCACGAGACAGGGCTGAGACCCAGTACTTC | CASSRDRAETQYF
- | - | TRBJ1-1 | TRBV28 | TGTGCCAGCAGTCCCGAGGCAGGGTTGAGCACTGAAGCTTTCTTT | CASSPEAGLSTEAFF
few | TRBD2 | TRBJ2-1 | TRBV3-1/TRBV3-2 | TGTGCCAGCAGCCAAGATTTAGCGCTAGCGGGAGCTCAGAATGAGCAGTTCTTC | CASSQDLALAGAQNEQFF
few | TRBD2 | TRBJ2-1 | TRBV9 | TGTGCCAGCAGCGGAAGCGGGAGTGGGGGTGATGAGCAGTTCTTC | CASSGSGSGGDEQFF
once | TRBD2 | TRBJ2-1 | TRBV2 | TGTGCCAGCAGGGACCCTACTAGCGGGGGGCCCCGCTCCTACAATGAGCAGTTCTTC | CASRDPTSGGPRSYNEQFF
- | TRBD1 | TRBJ2-5 | TRBV19 | TGTGCCAGTAGTCGGGACAGACAAGAGACCCAGTACTTC | CASSRDRQETQYF
- | - | TRBJ2-1 | TRBV15 | TGTGCCACCAGCAGGTCTAGCTACAATGAGCAGTTCTTC | CATSRSSYNEQFF
- | - | TRBJ2-2 | TRBV11-3 | TGTGCCAGCAGCTTAGATGGAGAGACCACCGGGGAGCTGTTTTTT | CASSLDGETTGELFF
- | - | TRBJ2-5 | TRBV7-9 | TGTGCCAGCAGCCCTAGGGGAAGCCAAGAGACCCAGTACTTC | CASSPRGSQETQYF
- | TRBD1 | TRBJ2-3 | TRBV29-1 | TGCAGCGTTGCTGGGACAGGGGTCACAGATACGCAGTATTTT | CSVAGTGVTDTQYF
- | - | TRBJ1-1 | TRBV2 | TGTGCCAGCAGCTGGCTCCCGGGGCGCGGGGAGAACACTGAAGCTTTCTTT | CASSWLPGRGENTEAFF
- | TRBD1 | TRBJ1-3 | TRBV6-5 | TGTGCCAGCAGTTACTCGACAGGGGTTGGAAACACCATATATTTT | CASSYSTGVGNTIYF
- | - | TRBJ2-2 | TRBV7-2 | TGTGCCAGCAGCGTCACACAGGGTTATTTGTTCAACGGGGAGCTGTTTTTT | CASSVTQGYLFNGELFF
- | - | TRBJ1-3 | TRBV6-1 | TGTGCCAGCAGTGAAGACACTAGCTCTGGAAACACCATATATTTT | CASSEDTSSGNTIYF
- | - | TRBJ1-1 | TRBV7-2 | TGTGCCAGCAGCTTAGCGTGGGGGCGGGACACTGAAGCTTTCTTT | CASSLAWGRDTEAFF
- | TRBD1 | TRBJ2-1 | TRBV23-1 | TGCGCCAGCAGTCAAGCACCCCGATGGCAGGGGGTTTACAATGAGCAGTTCTTC | CASSQAPRWQGVYNEQFF
- | - | TRBJ1-1 | TRBV6-5 | TGTGCCAGCAAATTGATACAGGGCACTGAAGCTTTCTTT | CASKLIQGTEAFF
- | TRBD2 | TRBJ2-7 | TRBV27 | TGTGCCAGCAGTTTTTCCCGGCGGGGGATAGGGGACTCCTACGAGCAGTACTTC | CASSFSRRGIGDSYEQYF
- | - | TRBJ1-1 | TRBV11-2 | TGTGCCAGCAGCTTAGTGGGCTCTTCTGCGGGAGCTTTCTTT | CASSLVGSSAGAFF
- | TRBD2 | TRBJ2-1 | TRBV11-1 | TGTGCCAGCAGCTTAGTCCTAGCGGAATACAATGAGCAGTTCTTC | CASSLVLAEYNEQFF
once | TRBD2 | TRBJ2-1 | TRBV7-3 | TGTGCCAGCAGCGGGACTAGCGGGAGAAACAATGAGCAGTTCTTC | CASSGTSGRNNEQFF
- | - | TRBJ2-4 | TRBV3-1/TRBV3-2 | TGTGCCAGCAGCCAAGAGGGGCACCTTGTTTGTAACATTCAGTACTTC | CASSQEGHLVCNIQYF
- | TRBD1 | TRBJ1-6 | TRBV10-3 | TGTGCCATCAGTGGCACCGCCCGACAGGGAGATTCACCCCTCCACTTT | CAISGTARQGDSPLHF
- | - | TRBJ1-6 | TRBV2 | TGTGCCAGCAGTGTAGACAGGCTCTATAATTCACCCCTCCACTTT | CASSVDRLYNSPLHF
- | - | TRBJ1-6 | TRBV3-1/TRBV3-2 | TGTGCCAGCAGCCAAGTTGCGGGGTTCCGATCACCCCTCCACTTT | CASSQVAGFRSPLHF
- | TRBD2 | TRBJ2-2 | TRBV5-4 | TGTGCCAGCAGCTTAGTTCTAGCGGGACCCACCGGGGAGCTGTTTTTT | CASSLVLAGPTGELFF
- | TRBD1 | TRBJ2-7 | TRBV7-2 | TGTGCCAGCAGCTTAGACAGGGGGTATTCCTACGAGCAGTACTTC | CASSLDRGYSYEQYF
- | TRBD2 | TRBJ2-6 | TRBV18 | TGTGCCAGCTCACTCCTAGCGGGAGTTGCTGGGGCCAACGTCCTGACTTTC | CASSLLAGVAGANVLTF
- | - | TRBJ1-5 | TRBV27 | TGTGCCAGCAGTCTATACGGGGAGAAGCCCCAGCATTTT | CASSLYGEKPQHF
- | - | TRBJ2-5 | TRBV20-1 | TGCAGTGCAGCCGGTGAGACCCAGTACTTC | CSAAGETQYF
- | TRBD2 | TRBJ2-3 | TRBV27 | TGTGCCAGCAGAGGATGGGAGGGCGCAGATACGCAGTATTTT | CASRGWEGADTQYF
- | - | TRBJ1-4 | TRBV28 | TGTGCCAGCACACAAGCTAATGAAAAACTGTTTTTT | CASTQANEKLFF
- | TRBD1 | TRBJ2-1 | TRBV14 | TGTGCCAGCAGCCAGTACACAGGGGTTATGGACAATGAGCAGTTCTTC | CASSQYTGVMDNEQFF
- | - | TRBJ1-6 | TRBV6-1 | TGTGCCAGCAGTGACCCTTACATTCACCAGGGGCTGCTCCACTTT | CASSDPYIHQGLLHF
- | TRBD1 | TRBJ1-4 | TRBV6-4 | TGTGCCAGCAACCACAGGGGGCCTGGAGAAAAACTGTTTTTT | CASNHRGPGEKLFF
- | TRBD1 | TRBJ2-5 | TRBV6-2/TRBV6-3 | TGTGCCAGCAGTTACTGGGGACAGGGGGAGACCCAGTACTTC | CASSYWGQGETQYF